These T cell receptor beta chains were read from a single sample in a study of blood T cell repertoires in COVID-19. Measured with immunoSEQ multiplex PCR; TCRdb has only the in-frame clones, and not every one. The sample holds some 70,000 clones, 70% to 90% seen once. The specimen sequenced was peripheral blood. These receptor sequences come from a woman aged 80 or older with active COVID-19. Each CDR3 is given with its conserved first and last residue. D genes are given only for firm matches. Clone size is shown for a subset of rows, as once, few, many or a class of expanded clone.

CDR3aa: CASSSGQVEDTQYF
CDR3nt: TGCGCCAGCAGCTCCGGACAGGTTGAAGATACGCAGTATTTT
len: 14
abundance: -
j_gene: TRBJ2-3
d_gene: TRBD1
v_gene: TRBV5-1

CDR3aa: CASSPGGQGAYEQYF
CDR3nt: TGTGCCAGCTCACCAGGAGGACAGGGAGCCTACGAGCAGTACTTC
len: 15
abundance: -
j_gene: TRBJ2-7
d_gene: TRBD1
v_gene: TRBV18

CDR3aa: CASSLGGQWRAGELFF
CDR3nt: TGTGCCAGCAGCTTAGGGGGCCAATGGAGGGCCGGGGAGCTGTTTTTT
len: 16
abundance: once
j_gene: TRBJ2-2
d_gene: -
v_gene: TRBV7-2

CDR3aa: CASSLGGLHIQYF
CDR3nt: TGTGCCAGCAGTTTAGGAGGACTTCACATTCAGTACTTC
len: 13
abundance: -
j_gene: TRBJ2-4
d_gene: -
v_gene: TRBV12-3/TRBV12-4

CDR3aa: CASSATGLAGEKETQYF
CDR3nt: TGTGCCAGCAGCGCCACCGGACTAGCGGGAGAAAAAGAGACCCAGTACTTC
len: 17
abundance: -
j_gene: TRBJ2-5
d_gene: TRBD2
v_gene: TRBV25-1

CDR3aa: CASSPPGIGYGYTF
CDR3nt: TGTGCCAGCAGCCCGCCGGGGATCGGCTATGGCTACACCTTC
len: 14
abundance: -
j_gene: TRBJ1-2
d_gene: -
v_gene: TRBV3-1/TRBV3-2

CDR3aa: CASSMGQVYGYTF
CDR3nt: TGTGCCAGTAGTATGGGCCAGGTCTATGGCTACACCTTC
len: 13
abundance: -
j_gene: TRBJ1-2
d_gene: -
v_gene: TRBV19

CDR3aa: CASSLHAGANTEAFF
CDR3nt: TGCGCCAGCAGCTTGCACGCAGGGGCTAACACTGAAGCTTTCTTT
len: 15
abundance: -
j_gene: TRBJ1-1
d_gene: -
v_gene: TRBV5-1

CDR3aa: CASSPGTSGSWDEQYF
CDR3nt: TGCGCCAGCTCCCCCGGGACTAGCGGGAGTTGGGACGAGCAGTACTTC
len: 16
abundance: -
j_gene: TRBJ2-7
d_gene: TRBD2
v_gene: TRBV4-1

CDR3aa: CASTMYGTEDNEKLFF
CDR3nt: TGTGCCAGCACAATGTATGGGACAGAAGATAATGAAAAACTGTTTTTT
len: 16
abundance: -
j_gene: TRBJ1-4
d_gene: TRBD1
v_gene: TRBV7-9

CDR3aa: CASRTGTGELFF
CDR3nt: TGTGCCAGCAGGACAGGCACCGGGGAGCTGTTTTTT
len: 12
abundance: -
j_gene: TRBJ2-2
d_gene: -
v_gene: TRBV25-1

CDR3aa: CASSLGSGLETQYF
CDR3nt: TGTGCCAGCAGCTTAGGGTCCGGACTAGAGACCCAGTACTTC
len: 14
abundance: -
j_gene: TRBJ2-5
d_gene: -
v_gene: TRBV7-9

CDR3aa: CASKMGTRISTEAFF
CDR3nt: TGTGCCAGCAAAATGGGGACTCGGATAAGCACTGAAGCTTTCTTT
len: 15
abundance: -
j_gene: TRBJ1-1
d_gene: -
v_gene: TRBV6-6

CDR3aa: CASRPRQGLRNTIYF
CDR3nt: TGTGCCAGCAGACCTCGACAGGGGCTAAGAAACACCATATATTTT
len: 15
abundance: -
j_gene: TRBJ1-3
d_gene: TRBD1
v_gene: TRBV6-5

CDR3aa: CAISDPGQVTSTDTQYF
CDR3nt: TGTGCCATCAGTGACCCCGGACAGGTTACTAGCACAGATACGCAGTATTTT
len: 17
abundance: -
j_gene: TRBJ2-3
d_gene: TRBD1
v_gene: TRBV10-3

CDR3aa: CASSPNAVQGKNIQYF
CDR3nt: TGTGCCAGCAGCCCGAACGCGGTTCAAGGCAAAAACATTCAGTACTTC
len: 16
abundance: -
j_gene: TRBJ2-4
d_gene: -
v_gene: TRBV4-2

CDR3aa: CASSLATGQGALETQYF
CDR3nt: TGTGCCAGCAGCTTAGCGACGGGACAGGGGGCCTTAGAGACCCAGTACTTC
len: 17
abundance: -
j_gene: TRBJ2-5
d_gene: TRBD1
v_gene: TRBV7-6

CDR3aa: CASSPARTGALTGNSYEQYF
CDR3nt: TGTGCCAGCTCACCAGCCAGGACAGGGGCCCTTACAGGTAACTCCTACGAGCAGTACTTC
len: 20
abundance: once
j_gene: TRBJ2-7
d_gene: TRBD1
v_gene: TRBV18

CDR3aa: CASSPLGGSKPQHF
CDR3nt: TGTGCCAGCAGCCCACTGGGGGGATCGAAGCCCCAGCATTTT
len: 14
abundance: once
j_gene: TRBJ1-5
d_gene: -
v_gene: TRBV3-1/TRBV3-2

CDR3aa: CAWSGTYGADTQYF
CDR3nt: TGTGCCTGGAGCGGGACTTATGGGGCAGATACGCAGTATTTT
len: 14
abundance: -
j_gene: TRBJ2-3
d_gene: -
v_gene: TRBV30

CDR3aa: CASSVDSSYEQYF
CDR3nt: TGTGCCAGCAGCGTAGACAGCTCCTACGAGCAGTACTTC
len: 13
abundance: -
j_gene: TRBJ2-7
d_gene: -
v_gene: TRBV9

CDR3aa: CASSPQTGYYGYTF
CDR3nt: TGTGCCAGCTCACCTCAGACAGGGTACTATGGCTACACCTTC
len: 14
abundance: once
j_gene: TRBJ1-2
d_gene: TRBD1
v_gene: TRBV18

CDR3aa: CASSIISGRAVRTDTQYF
CDR3nt: TGTGCCAGCAGTATTATTAGCGGGAGGGCCGTTCGCACAGATACGCAGTATTTT
len: 18
abundance: -
j_gene: TRBJ2-3
d_gene: TRBD2
v_gene: TRBV6-2/TRBV6-3

CDR3aa: CASSLGLTSGDQDTQYF
CDR3nt: TGCGCCAGCAGCTTGGGGCTGACTAGCGGTGATCAAGATACGCAGTATTTT
len: 17
abundance: -
j_gene: TRBJ2-3
d_gene: TRBD2
v_gene: TRBV5-1

CDR3aa: CASRRAPAVQPQHF
CDR3nt: TGTGCCAGCCGAAGGGCCCCAGCGGTTCAGCCCCAGCATTTT
len: 14
abundance: -
j_gene: TRBJ1-5
d_gene: -
v_gene: TRBV11-3

CDR3aa: CASTIWGGHTEAFF
CDR3nt: TGTGCCAGCACCATCTGGGGGGGCCACACTGAAGCTTTCTTT
len: 14
abundance: -
j_gene: TRBJ1-1
d_gene: -
v_gene: TRBV11-2

CDR3aa: CASGGTRGPRSYNEQFF
CDR3nt: TGTGCCAGCGGCGGGACTAGGGGCCCTCGCTCCTACAATGAGCAGTTCTTC
len: 17
abundance: few
j_gene: TRBJ2-1
d_gene: TRBD2
v_gene: TRBV27

CDR3aa: CASSIDLSGGVSNQPQHF
CDR3nt: TGTGCCAGTAGTATAGATTTGTCGGGGGGGGTGAGCAATCAGCCCCAGCATTTT
len: 18
abundance: -
j_gene: TRBJ1-5
d_gene: -
v_gene: TRBV19

CDR3aa: CASSSAGTGTYEQYF
CDR3nt: TGTGCCAGCAGTTCCGCCGGGACAGGTACCTACGAGCAGTACTTC
len: 15
abundance: -
j_gene: TRBJ2-7
d_gene: TRBD1
v_gene: TRBV28

CDR3aa: CASSPPGGFEQYF
CDR3nt: TGTGCCAGCTCACCACCGGGCGGGTTCGAGCAGTACTTC
len: 13
abundance: -
j_gene: TRBJ2-7
d_gene: -
v_gene: TRBV18

CDR3aa: CASSLGTGRTEAFF
CDR3nt: TGCGCCAGCAGCCTAGGGACAGGGCGGACTGAAGCTTTCTTT
len: 14
abundance: -
j_gene: TRBJ1-1
d_gene: TRBD1
v_gene: TRBV5-1

CDR3aa: CASSPREDLEQFF
CDR3nt: TGTGCCAGCTCACCACGAGAAGATCTTGAGCAGTTCTTC
len: 13
abundance: -
j_gene: TRBJ2-1
d_gene: -
v_gene: TRBV18

CDR3aa: CASRIQGLSEAFF
CDR3nt: TGTGCCAGCAGAATACAGGGTCTGTCTGAAGCTTTCTTT
len: 13
abundance: -
j_gene: TRBJ1-1
d_gene: -
v_gene: TRBV7-9

CDR3aa: CASSEWGLRSGEQFF
CDR3nt: TGTGCCAGCAGTGAATGGGGACTTCGGAGTGGGGAGCAGTTCTTC
len: 15
abundance: -
j_gene: TRBJ2-1
d_gene: -
v_gene: TRBV6-1

CDR3aa: CASSSGTGNTIYF
CDR3nt: TGCGCCAGCAGCTCGGGTACTGGAAACACCATATATTTT
len: 13
abundance: -
j_gene: TRBJ1-3
d_gene: -
v_gene: TRBV5-1

CDR3aa: CASRGLAGPYEQYF
CDR3nt: TGCGCCAGCAGGGGACTAGCGGGCCCCTACGAGCAGTACTTC
len: 14
abundance: -
j_gene: TRBJ2-7
d_gene: TRBD2
v_gene: TRBV5-1

CDR3aa: CASSSDRGSAPGGRVTNEQFF
CDR3nt: TGTGCCAGCAGCTCGGACAGGGGGAGTGCCCCTGGCGGGAGGGTGACCAATGAGCAGTTCTTC
len: 21
abundance: -
j_gene: TRBJ2-1
d_gene: -
v_gene: TRBV7-6

CDR3aa: CASSSLSYEQYF
CDR3nt: TGTGCCAGCAGTTCTTTGTCCTACGAGCAGTACTTC
len: 12
abundance: -
j_gene: TRBJ2-7
d_gene: -
v_gene: TRBV28

CDR3aa: CASSPLQGSNKNIQYF
CDR3nt: TGTGCCAGCAGTCCCCTACAGGGCTCTAACAAAAACATTCAGTACTTC
len: 16
abundance: -
j_gene: TRBJ2-4
d_gene: -
v_gene: TRBV27

CDR3aa: CASSPPGGAYNEQFF
CDR3nt: TGTGCCAGCTCACCACCAGGGGGCGCCTACAATGAGCAGTTCTTC
len: 15
abundance: -
j_gene: TRBJ2-1
d_gene: TRBD1
v_gene: TRBV18

CDR3aa: CASSRGRGYEQFF
CDR3nt: TGTGCCAGCTCACGGGGGCGGGGGTATGAGCAGTTCTTC
len: 13
abundance: -
j_gene: TRBJ2-1
d_gene: -
v_gene: TRBV6-5

CDR3aa: CASRPGRGHLSTDTQYF
CDR3nt: TGTGCCAGCCGCCCGGGTCGGGGACACCTTAGCACAGATACGCAGTATTTT
len: 17
abundance: few
j_gene: TRBJ2-3
d_gene: -
v_gene: TRBV7-9

CDR3aa: CASSFSYGDTQYF
CDR3nt: TGTGCCAGCAGTTTTTCGTACGGGGATACGCAGTATTTT
len: 13
abundance: -
j_gene: TRBJ2-3
d_gene: -
v_gene: TRBV27

CDR3aa: CASSGGLAGVTDTQYF
CDR3nt: TGTGCCAGCAGTGGAGGACTAGCGGGAGTTACAGATACGCAGTATTTT
len: 16
abundance: -
j_gene: TRBJ2-3
d_gene: TRBD2
v_gene: TRBV6-2/TRBV6-3

CDR3aa: CASSGTGGGQPQHF
CDR3nt: TGTGCCAGCAGTGGGACAGGGGGGGGTCAGCCCCAGCATTTT
len: 14
abundance: -
j_gene: TRBJ1-5
d_gene: TRBD1
v_gene: TRBV2

CDR3aa: CASSEIEMRNYGYTF
CDR3nt: TGTGCCAGCTCAGAAATCGAGATGCGGAACTATGGCTACACCTTC
len: 15
abundance: -
j_gene: TRBJ1-2
d_gene: -
v_gene: TRBV18

CDR3aa: CASRNSGTSYEQYF
CDR3nt: TGTGCCAGCCGAAATAGCGGGACCTCCTACGAGCAGTACTTC
len: 14
abundance: -
j_gene: TRBJ2-7
d_gene: TRBD2
v_gene: TRBV11-2

CDR3aa: CASSDLGASGETQYF
CDR3nt: TGTGCCAGCAGCGACCTGGGAGCGTCCGGGGAGACCCAGTACTTC
len: 15
abundance: -
j_gene: TRBJ2-5
d_gene: -
v_gene: TRBV2

CDR3aa: CASSLTEEGMNSPLHF
CDR3nt: TGCGCCAGCAGCCTCACGGAGGAGGGTATGAATTCACCCCTCCACTTT
len: 16
abundance: -
j_gene: TRBJ1-6
d_gene: -
v_gene: TRBV4-1